A selection of T cell receptor beta chains follows, all from one sample in a study of T cells in Graves' hyperthyroidism and ophthalmopathy. TCRdb used MiXCR to reprocess the multiplex PCR reads, holding one entry per CDR3 protein. The profile shows approximately 690,000 distinct CDR3 sequences, 14% of them singletons. Sequencing used blood. The receptors come from a woman aged 45-59 years with Graves' ophthalmopathy. Both conserved end residues are trimmed from each CDR3. The D gene is left open where the match is weak.

D | V | length | CDR3
TRBD1 | TRBV30 | 8 | AFQQGRAF
. | TRBV7-7 | 12 | ASSLLGLQETQY
. | TRBV5-6 | 13 | ASRDSGGGPYEQY
. | TRBV29-1 | 13 | SIAYSGQRNTEAF
. | TRBV20-1 | 11 | SARVITTGELF
TRBD1 | TRBV30 | 17 | AWRGGQGAREGTYNEQF
. | TRBV27 | 12 | ASSHPGSNTEAF
. | TRBV28 | 11 | ASSENPNYGYT
TRBD2 | TRBV2 | 13 | ASTRGLAGTGELF
TRBD1 | TRBV20-1 | 12 | SAREGGWNTEAF
TRBD2 | TRBV7-9 | 13 | ASSPLAGGAYEQY
. | TRBV12-3/TRBV12-4 | 12 | ASSLALVAERQY
. | TRBV7-9 | 15 | ASSLTDPTPGRETQY
. | TRBV5-1 | 11 | ASTSHTNTEAF
TRBD1 | TRBV5-1 | 15 | ASSSRQPDRGTYEQY
. | TRBV11-2 | 11 | ASSLERVEKLF
. | TRBV27 | 11 | ASGRQGGYEQY
TRBD1 | TRBV28 | 13 | ASSSGPGTGDGYT
. | TRBV11-3 | 15 | ASSLEPDRPAGGEQY